These 3 T cell receptor beta chains share one sample of origin, sequenced in a study of control samples from healthy donors and cancer patients. Method: immunoSEQ multiplex PCR; TCRdb's copy keeps in-frame clones and lacks some. The sample consists of 60,000 or so clones, 95% to 96% of them appearing once. Sequencing was done on a sample of blood. Receptors originate from a young woman in good health.

This chain connects TRBV12-3 or TRBV12-4 to TRBJ1-2, with D maybe TRBD1 (6 bases). The CDR3 is made up of 12 amino acids. The V end lost 3 bases, the J end lost 7 bases, and 9 bases lay between the germline ends. As DNA, the CDR3 is TGTGCCAGCAGTTTTAGCAGGGGTGGCTACACCTTC. Translated: CASSFSRGGYTF.

This clone has only one observation. J is TRBJ2-7 and V is TRBV19; TRBD2 might be the D (6 bases). Germline CDR1 is LNHDA and CDR2 is SQIVND (reference sequence). The ends were cut back, 5 bases at V and 5 bases at J, with 13 bases in the middle. The CDR3 consists of 13 residues. CDR3 region: CASSFGGKNEQYF. The CDR3 DNA reads as TGTGCCAGTAGTTTCGGGGGTAAAAACGAGCAGTACTTC.

V is TRBV27 and J is TRBJ2-7, with 9 positions matching TRBD2. The germline gives CDR1 MNHEY, CDR2 SMNVEV (reference sequence). J gave up 4 bases and V 0 bases, and 4 bases lay outside the gene matches. CDR3 length: 15 residues. As DNA, the CDR3 is TGTGCCAGCAGTTTATCACCTAGCGGGGTTTACGAGCAGTACTTC. It translates to CASSLSPSGVYEQYF.